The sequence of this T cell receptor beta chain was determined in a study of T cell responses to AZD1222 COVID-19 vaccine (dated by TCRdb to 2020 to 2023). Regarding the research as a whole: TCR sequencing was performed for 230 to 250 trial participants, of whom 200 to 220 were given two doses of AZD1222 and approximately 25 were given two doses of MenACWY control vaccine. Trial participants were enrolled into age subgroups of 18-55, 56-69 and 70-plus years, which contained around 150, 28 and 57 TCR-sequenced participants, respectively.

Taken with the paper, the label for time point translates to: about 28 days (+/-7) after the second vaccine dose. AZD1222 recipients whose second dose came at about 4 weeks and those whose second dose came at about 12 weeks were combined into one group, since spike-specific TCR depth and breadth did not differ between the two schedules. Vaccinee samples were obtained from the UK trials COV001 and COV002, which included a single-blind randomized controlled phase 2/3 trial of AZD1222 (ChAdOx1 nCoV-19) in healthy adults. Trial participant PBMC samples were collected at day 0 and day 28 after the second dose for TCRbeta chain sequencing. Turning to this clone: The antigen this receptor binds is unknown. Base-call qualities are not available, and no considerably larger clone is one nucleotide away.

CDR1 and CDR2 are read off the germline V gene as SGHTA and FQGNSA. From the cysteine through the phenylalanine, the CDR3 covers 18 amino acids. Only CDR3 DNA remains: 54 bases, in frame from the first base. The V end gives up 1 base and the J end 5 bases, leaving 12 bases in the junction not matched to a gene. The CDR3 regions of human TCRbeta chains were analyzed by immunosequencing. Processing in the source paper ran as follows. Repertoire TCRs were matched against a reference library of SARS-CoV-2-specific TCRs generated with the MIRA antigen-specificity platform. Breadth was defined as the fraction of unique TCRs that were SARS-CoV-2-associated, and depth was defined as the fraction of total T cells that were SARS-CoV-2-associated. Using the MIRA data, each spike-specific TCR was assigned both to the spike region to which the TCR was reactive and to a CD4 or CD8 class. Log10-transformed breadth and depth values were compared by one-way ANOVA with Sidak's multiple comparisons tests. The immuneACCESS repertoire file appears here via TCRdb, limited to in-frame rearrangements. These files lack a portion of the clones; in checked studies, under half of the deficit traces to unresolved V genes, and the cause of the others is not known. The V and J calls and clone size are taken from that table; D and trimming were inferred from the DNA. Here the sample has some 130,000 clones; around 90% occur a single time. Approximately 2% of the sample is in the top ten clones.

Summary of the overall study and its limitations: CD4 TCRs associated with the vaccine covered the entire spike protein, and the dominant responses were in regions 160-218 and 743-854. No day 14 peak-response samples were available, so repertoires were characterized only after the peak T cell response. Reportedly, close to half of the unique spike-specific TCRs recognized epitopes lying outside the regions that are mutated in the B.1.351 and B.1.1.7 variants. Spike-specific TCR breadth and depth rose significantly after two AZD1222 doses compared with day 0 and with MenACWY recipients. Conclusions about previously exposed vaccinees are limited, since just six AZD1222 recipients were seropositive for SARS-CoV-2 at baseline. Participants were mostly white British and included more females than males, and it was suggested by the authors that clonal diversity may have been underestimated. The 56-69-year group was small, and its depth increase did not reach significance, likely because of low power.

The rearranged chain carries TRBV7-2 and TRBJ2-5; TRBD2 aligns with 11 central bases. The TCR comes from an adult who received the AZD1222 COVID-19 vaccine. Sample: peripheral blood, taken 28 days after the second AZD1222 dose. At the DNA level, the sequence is TGTGCCAGCAGCTTAGGGGCTAGCGGGAGGCCAGTGGGTGAGACCCAGTACTTC. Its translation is CASSLGASGRPVGETQYF.